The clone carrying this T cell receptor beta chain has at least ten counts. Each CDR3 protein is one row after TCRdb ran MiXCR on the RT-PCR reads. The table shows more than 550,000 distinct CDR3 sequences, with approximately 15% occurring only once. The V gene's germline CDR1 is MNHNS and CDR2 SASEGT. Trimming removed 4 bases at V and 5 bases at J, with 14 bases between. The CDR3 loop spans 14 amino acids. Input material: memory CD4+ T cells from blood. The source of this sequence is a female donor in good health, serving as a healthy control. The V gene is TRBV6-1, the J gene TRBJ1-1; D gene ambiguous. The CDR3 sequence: CASSVATGKTEAFF. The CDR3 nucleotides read TGTGCCAGCAGTGTCGCGACGGGTAAGACTGAAGCTTTCTTT.